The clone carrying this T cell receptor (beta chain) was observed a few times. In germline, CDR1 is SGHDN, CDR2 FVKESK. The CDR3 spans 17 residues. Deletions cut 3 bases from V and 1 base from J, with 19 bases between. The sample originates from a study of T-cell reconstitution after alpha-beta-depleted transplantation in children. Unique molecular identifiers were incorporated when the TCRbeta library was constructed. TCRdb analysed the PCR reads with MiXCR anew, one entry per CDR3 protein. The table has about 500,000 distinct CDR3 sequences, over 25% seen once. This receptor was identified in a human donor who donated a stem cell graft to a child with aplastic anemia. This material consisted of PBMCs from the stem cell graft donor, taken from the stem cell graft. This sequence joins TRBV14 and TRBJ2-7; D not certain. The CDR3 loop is CASSQLPLEQSSYEQYF. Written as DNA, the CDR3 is TGTGCCAGCAGCCAGCTCCCTCTCGAACAGTCGTCCTACGAGCAGTACTTC.